Listed below are T cell receptor beta chains from one sample, sequenced in a study of CD8 T cell repertoires and HIV-1 epitope variants. Sequencing was performed with immunoSEQ multiplex PCR; in TCRdb, only in-frame clones are kept and a portion is missing. The sample holds under 100,000 clones, roughly 80% seen once. Sequencing was carried out using uncultured baseline CD8+ T cells from peripheral blood mononuclear cells (PBMCs). Receptor source: a male donor with HIV. The CDR3 runs from the conserved cysteine through the conserved F or W. The order of the fields is V gene, clone size, J gene, D gene, CDR3 protein, CDR3 DNA. The D gene is left open where the match is weak. Not every row has a clone size; where given, it reads once, few, many or a size class.

v_gene: TRBV27
abundance: .
j_gene: TRBJ2-7
d_gene: .
CDR3aa: CASSLTGREQYF
CDR3nt: TGTGCCAGCAGTTTGACAGGGAGGGAGCAGTACTTC

v_gene: TRBV9
abundance: .
j_gene: TRBJ2-1
d_gene: TRBD2
CDR3aa: CASSPSAGGLPNEQFF
CDR3nt: TGTGCCAGCAGCCCCTCAGCGGGGGGGCTTCCCAATGAGCAGTTCTTC

v_gene: TRBV28
abundance: .
j_gene: TRBJ2-1
d_gene: TRBD2
CDR3aa: CASSVGTSGTGIGSEQFF
CDR3nt: TGTGCCAGCAGTGTAGGGACTAGCGGTACTGGGATAGGGAGTGAGCAGTTCTTC

v_gene: TRBV19
abundance: .
j_gene: TRBJ2-7
d_gene: TRBD1
CDR3aa: CASSKGQGRSYEQYF
CDR3nt: TGTGCCAGTAGCAAGGGACAGGGTCGATCCTACGAGCAGTACTTC

v_gene: TRBV14
abundance: .
j_gene: TRBJ2-5
d_gene: .
CDR3aa: CASSQFMRVQETQYF
CDR3nt: TGTGCCAGCAGCCAATTCATGCGGGTGCAAGAGACCCAGTACTTC

v_gene: TRBV10-3
abundance: .
j_gene: TRBJ2-1
d_gene: TRBD2
CDR3aa: CAISVTSGDYNEQFF
CDR3nt: TGTGCCATCAGTGTGACTAGCGGGGACTACAATGAGCAGTTCTTC

v_gene: TRBV19
abundance: .
j_gene: TRBJ2-5
d_gene: .
CDR3aa: CASSIGRAETQYF
CDR3nt: TGTGCCAGTAGTATAGGCAGGGCAGAGACCCAGTACTTC

v_gene: TRBV19
abundance: .
j_gene: TRBJ1-5
d_gene: TRBD1
CDR3aa: CASSWGQGGQPQHF
CDR3nt: TGTGCCAGTAGTTGGGGACAGGGAGGACAGCCCCAGCATTTT

v_gene: TRBV2
abundance: .
j_gene: TRBJ2-1
d_gene: TRBD2
CDR3aa: CASAGLAGNNEQFF
CDR3nt: TGTGCCAGTGCGGGACTAGCGGGGAACAATGAGCAGTTCTTC

v_gene: TRBV6-5
abundance: .
j_gene: TRBJ2-7
d_gene: TRBD1
CDR3aa: CASSLAGTGGYEQYF
CDR3nt: TGTGCCAGCAGTTTAGCCGGGACAGGGGGATACGAGCAGTACTTC

v_gene: TRBV6-5
abundance: .
j_gene: TRBJ1-5
d_gene: .
CDR3aa: CASGFPGSNQPQHF
CDR3nt: TGTGCCAGCGGTTTCCCGGGGAGTAATCAGCCCCAGCATTTT

v_gene: TRBV28
abundance: .
j_gene: TRBJ2-1
d_gene: .
CDR3aa: CASSLPSGSPLNEQFF
CDR3nt: TGTGCCAGCAGTTTGCCCTCCGGGAGCCCTCTTAATGAGCAGTTCTTC

v_gene: TRBV28
abundance: .
j_gene: TRBJ2-5
d_gene: .
CDR3aa: CASSLGGGRGTQYF
CDR3nt: TGTGCCAGCAGTTTAGGAGGGGGTAGGGGGACCCAGTACTTC

v_gene: TRBV21-1
abundance: few
j_gene: TRBJ1-2
d_gene: .
CDR3aa: CASYKSDRAYGYTF
CDR3nt: TGTGCCAGTTACAAGTCGGACCGCGCATATGGCTACACCTTC

v_gene: TRBV10-2
abundance: .
j_gene: TRBJ2-7
d_gene: .
CDR3aa: CASTPTLTTGEQYF
CDR3nt: TGCGCCAGCACCCCGACCCTAACGACCGGCGAGCAGTACTTC

v_gene: TRBV27
abundance: .
j_gene: TRBJ2-5
d_gene: .
CDR3aa: CASSLSTGRETQYF
CDR3nt: TGTGCCAGCAGTTTATCAACAGGGCGAGAGACCCAGTACTTC

v_gene: TRBV5-1
abundance: .
j_gene: TRBJ1-1
d_gene: TRBD1
CDR3aa: CASSPQGAGSTEAFF
CDR3nt: TGCGCCAGCAGCCCGCAGGGGGCTGGGAGCACTGAAGCTTTCTTT

v_gene: TRBV29-1
abundance: .
j_gene: TRBJ2-5
d_gene: TRBD2
CDR3aa: CSAAGGQETQYF
CDR3nt: TGCAGCGCCGCGGGGGGGCAAGAGACCCAGTACTTC

v_gene: TRBV19
abundance: .
j_gene: TRBJ2-1
d_gene: .
CDR3aa: CASSIDSYNEQFF
CDR3nt: TGTGCCAGTAGTATCGACAGTTACAATGAGCAGTTCTTC

v_gene: TRBV6-5
abundance: .
j_gene: TRBJ1-6
d_gene: .
CDR3aa: CASSPQASSSPLHF
CDR3nt: TGTGCCAGCAGCCCCCAGGCCTCGTCTTCACCCCTCCACTTT

v_gene: TRBV7-8
abundance: many
j_gene: TRBJ2-1
d_gene: TRBD2
CDR3aa: CASRLSGSLYNEQFF
CDR3nt: TGTGCCAGCAGGTTGAGCGGGAGCCTCTACAATGAGCAGTTCTTC

v_gene: TRBV6-5
abundance: .
j_gene: TRBJ1-4
d_gene: TRBD1
CDR3aa: CASSRGQGATEKLFF
CDR3nt: TGTGCCAGCAGTCGCGGACAGGGAGCGACCGAAAAACTGTTTTTT

v_gene: TRBV12-5
abundance: once
j_gene: TRBJ2-1
d_gene: .
CDR3aa: CASGFAFEGNEQFF
CDR3nt: TGTGCTAGTGGCTTTGCCTTCGAGGGCAATGAGCAGTTCTTC

v_gene: TRBV6-5
abundance: once
j_gene: TRBJ2-7
d_gene: .
CDR3aa: CASDDGLNEQYF
CDR3nt: TGTGCCAGCGATGACGGGCTTAACGAGCAGTACTTC

v_gene: TRBV11-2
abundance: .
j_gene: TRBJ2-5
d_gene: .
CDR3aa: CASSPQEGAGGGETQYF
CDR3nt: TGTGCCAGCAGCCCACAGGAGGGGGCAGGAGGTGGGGAGACCCAGTACTTC

v_gene: TRBV2
abundance: once
j_gene: TRBJ1-4
d_gene: .
CDR3aa: CASRDTSSATNEKLFF
CDR3nt: TGTGCCAGCAGGGACACATCGAGTGCAACTAATGAAAAACTGTTTTTT

v_gene: TRBV28
abundance: .
j_gene: TRBJ1-1
d_gene: .
CDR3aa: CASSLVTREGRGEAFF
CDR3nt: TGTGCCAGCAGTTTGGTAACCAGGGAAGGAAGGGGTGAAGCTTTCTTT

v_gene: TRBV29-1
abundance: .
j_gene: TRBJ1-2
d_gene: .
CDR3aa: CSVEDQGNYGYTF
CDR3nt: TGCAGCGTTGAAGATCAGGGTAACTATGGCTACACCTTC

v_gene: TRBV7-9
abundance: .
j_gene: TRBJ2-7
d_gene: TRBD1
CDR3aa: CASSPRTGNPYEQYF
CDR3nt: TGTGCCAGCAGCCCTAGGACAGGAAATCCCTACGAGCAGTACTTC

v_gene: TRBV19
abundance: .
j_gene: TRBJ1-6
d_gene: .
CDR3aa: CASSAPLHF
CDR3nt: TGTGCCAGTAGTGCACCCCTCCACTTT

v_gene: TRBV6-1
abundance: once
j_gene: TRBJ1-3
d_gene: .
CDR3aa: CASSGGFSGNTIYF
CDR3nt: TGTGCCAGCAGTGGGGGGTTTTCTGGAAACACCATATATTTT

v_gene: TRBV6-5
abundance: .
j_gene: TRBJ2-7
d_gene: .
CDR3aa: CASSYSARTSYEQYF
CDR3nt: TGTGCCAGCAGTTACTCGGCAAGAACCTCCTACGAGCAGTACTTC

v_gene: TRBV18
abundance: .
j_gene: TRBJ1-2
d_gene: .
CDR3aa: CASSQTDSYGYTF
CDR3nt: TGTGCCAGCTCACAAACGGACAGCTATGGCTACACCTTC

v_gene: TRBV6-5
abundance: .
j_gene: TRBJ1-2
d_gene: .
CDR3aa: CASKGSFSNYGYTF
CDR3nt: TGTGCCAGCAAGGGCAGTTTCAGTAACTATGGCTACACCTTC

v_gene: TRBV5-1
abundance: .
j_gene: TRBJ2-1
d_gene: .
CDR3aa: CASSLVTTYNEQFF
CDR3nt: TGCGCCAGCAGCTTGGTAACTACCTACAATGAGCAGTTCTTC

v_gene: TRBV29-1
abundance: .
j_gene: TRBJ2-7
d_gene: TRBD2
CDR3aa: CSVEDLGGNEQYF
CDR3nt: TGCAGCGTTGAAGATCTGGGAGGGAACGAGCAGTACTTC

v_gene: TRBV9
abundance: .
j_gene: TRBJ2-2
d_gene: TRBD1
CDR3aa: CASSPDRANTGELFF
CDR3nt: TGTGCCAGCAGCCCGGACAGGGCGAACACCGGGGAGCTGTTTTTT

v_gene: TRBV5-1
abundance: once
j_gene: TRBJ2-7
d_gene: .
CDR3aa: CASSFDSTSYEQYF
CDR3nt: TGCGCCAGCAGCTTCGACAGTACCTCCTACGAGCAGTACTTC

v_gene: TRBV29-1
abundance: few
j_gene: TRBJ2-1
d_gene: TRBD2
CDR3aa: CSVGVAGGPGEQFF
CDR3nt: TGCAGCGTTGGGGTAGCGGGAGGGCCAGGTGAGCAGTTCTTC

v_gene: TRBV5-1
abundance: .
j_gene: TRBJ2-7
d_gene: TRBD1
CDR3aa: CASSLEGTGGREQYF
CDR3nt: TGCGCCAGCAGCTTGGAAGGGACAGGGGGGAGAGAGCAGTACTTC

v_gene: TRBV10-3
abundance: .
j_gene: TRBJ2-7
d_gene: TRBD2
CDR3aa: CAISEPGLADLSYEQYF
CDR3nt: TGTGCCATCAGTGAACCAGGACTAGCGGATCTCTCCTACGAGCAGTACTTC

v_gene: TRBV9
abundance: .
j_gene: TRBJ2-5
d_gene: .
CDR3aa: CASSTSLVETQYF
CDR3nt: TGTGCCAGCAGCACTAGTCTCGTAGAGACCCAGTACTTC

v_gene: TRBV15
abundance: .
j_gene: TRBJ1-1
d_gene: TRBD1
CDR3aa: CATGRAQGYTEAFF
CDR3nt: TGTGCCACCGGAAGGGCACAGGGGTACACTGAAGCTTTCTTT

v_gene: TRBV29-1
abundance: .
j_gene: TRBJ2-1
d_gene: TRBD2
CDR3aa: CSVRTSGNEQFF
CDR3nt: TGCAGCGTTAGGACTAGCGGAAATGAGCAGTTCTTC

v_gene: TRBV7-2
abundance: .
j_gene: TRBJ2-5
d_gene: .
CDR3aa: CASSLVGNVQETQYF
CDR3nt: TGTGCCAGCAGCTTAGTGGGTAACGTCCAAGAGACCCAGTACTTC

v_gene: TRBV6-5
abundance: .
j_gene: TRBJ2-2
d_gene: TRBD2
CDR3aa: CASSSKREEVTGELFF
CDR3nt: TGTGCCAGCAGTTCTAAGCGGGAGGAGGTGACCGGGGAGCTGTTTTTT

v_gene: TRBV4-2
abundance: .
j_gene: TRBJ1-2
d_gene: TRBD1
CDR3aa: CASSPRGQGQDGYTF
CDR3nt: TGTGCCAGCAGCCCCAGAGGACAGGGGCAAGATGGCTACACCTTC

v_gene: TRBV6-1
abundance: .
j_gene: TRBJ2-1
d_gene: .
CDR3aa: CASRALPQGNEQFF
CDR3nt: TGTGCCAGCAGGGCGCTTCCCCAGGGAAATGAGCAGTTCTTC

v_gene: TRBV7-8
abundance: .
j_gene: TRBJ1-1
d_gene: .
CDR3aa: CASSPLNTEAFF
CDR3nt: TGTGCCAGCAGTCCTCTCAACACTGAAGCTTTCTTT

v_gene: TRBV6-5
abundance: once
j_gene: TRBJ1-2
d_gene: .
CDR3aa: CASSPKGRDIYGYTF
CDR3nt: TGTGCCAGCAGTCCGAAGGGACGTGACATATATGGCTACACCTTC

v_gene: TRBV27
abundance: .
j_gene: TRBJ1-5
d_gene: .
CDR3aa: CASSDYSGTQHF
CDR3nt: TGTGCCAGCAGTGACTACTCAGGGACACAGCATTTT

v_gene: TRBV6-5
abundance: few
j_gene: TRBJ1-6
d_gene: TRBD1
CDR3aa: CASSLSGQGYSPLHF
CDR3nt: TGTGCCAGCAGTTTGTCGGGACAGGGATATTCACCCCTCCACTTT

v_gene: TRBV6-6
abundance: once
j_gene: TRBJ2-7
d_gene: TRBD1
CDR3aa: CASTLDGTGGYEQYF
CDR3nt: TGTGCCAGCACCTTGGATGGGACAGGCGGTTACGAGCAGTACTTC

v_gene: TRBV4-2
abundance: .
j_gene: TRBJ2-3
d_gene: .
CDR3aa: CASSQDEGGGPDTQYF
CDR3nt: TGTGCCAGCAGCCAAGATGAGGGGGGCGGTCCAGATACGCAGTATTTT

v_gene: TRBV5-1
abundance: .
j_gene: TRBJ2-1
d_gene: .
CDR3aa: CASSLLASYEQFF
CDR3nt: TGCGCCAGCAGCTTGCTAGCGAGCTATGAGCAGTTCTTC

v_gene: TRBV6-4
abundance: few
j_gene: TRBJ1-6
d_gene: .
CDR3aa: CASSEGGGFSPLHF
CDR3nt: TGTGCCAGCAGTGAAGGAGGGGGATTCTCACCCCTCCACTTT

v_gene: TRBV9
abundance: .
j_gene: TRBJ2-3
d_gene: TRBD2
CDR3aa: CASSVGPRLAGGGDTQYF
CDR3nt: TGTGCCAGCAGCGTAGGACCCCGACTAGCGGGGGGCGGAGATACGCAGTATTTT

v_gene: TRBV7-9
abundance: .
j_gene: TRBJ2-5
d_gene: .
CDR3aa: CASSGRGGFETQYF
CDR3nt: TGTGCAAGCAGCGGACGTGGCGGTTTCGAGACCCAGTACTTC